Presented here are 29 T cell receptor beta chains from one specimen sequenced in a study of CD8 T cells in ankylosing spondylitis. General observations from the study: Typical of ankylosing spondylitis blood, it appeared, was a TCR beta motif of fewer than 10 highly homologous variants.

Antigens of these TCRs are unknown. Via MiXCR, TCRdb re-called the 5' RACE reads, giving one row per CDR3 protein. The sample holds around 770,000 distinct CDR3 sequences, around 17% seen once. The sequencing input was blood, either unsorted or a sorted T cell fraction (not recorded which). These receptors were taken from a male donor with ankylosing spondylitis.

The chain links TRBV6-1 to TRBJ2-7; 12 bases map to TRBD2. CDR3 length: 16 amino acids. V gave up 1 base and J gave up 0 bases; unmatched junction bases: 1. The germline V gene has CDR1 MNHNS and CDR2 SASEGT. The CDR3, as DNA: TGTGCCAGCAGTGAAGGGACTAGCGGGATCTCCTACGAGCAGTACTTC. Encoded protein: CASSEGTSGISYEQYF.

The J gene is TRBJ2-5, the V gene TRBV15; D is undetermined. V shed 0 bases and J shed 2 bases, with 10 bases lying between them. Germline CDR1 reads LNHNV; CDR2 reads YYDKDF (reference sequence). The CDR3 covers 15 residues. The CDR3 DNA follows: TGTGCCACCAGCAGAGATCTGGGCGCTCAAGAGACCCAGTACTTC. Its protein is CATSRDLGAQETQYF. The complete variable domain, with remaining parts taken from reference TRBV15 and TRBJ2-5, reads DAMVIQNPRYQVTQFGKPVTLSCSQTLNHNVMYWYQQKSSQAPKLLFHYYDKDFNNEADTPDNFQSRRPNTSFCFLDIRSPGLGDTAMYLCATSRDLGAQETQYFGPGTRLLVL.

This chain links TRBV5-1 with TRBJ2-3; a possible D gene is TRBD2 (6 bases). The CDR3 is 14 amino acids. CDR1 SGHRS and CDR2 YFSETQ come from the germline V gene. V lost 4 bases and J lost 6, with 15 bases in between. CDR3 loop: CASSERTTMDTQYF. The CDR3 DNA follows: TGCGCCAGCAGCGAGCGGACTACGATGGATACGCAGTATTTT.

This clonotype was observed a handful of times. CDR3: CASSPDRGRRTGELFF. CDR3 DNA sequence: TGTGCCAGCAGTCCCGACAGGGGCCGGCGCACCGGGGAGCTGTTTTTT. V gene TRBV27 combines with J gene TRBJ2-2; 8 nucleotides agree with TRBD1. This CDR3 has 16 residues. V shed 5 bases and J 4 bases; nucleotides not matched to a gene: 9. Per the germline V gene, CDR1 is MNHEY and CDR2 is SMNVEV (reference sequence).

In its sample, this clonotype was seen a few times. This sequence joins TRBV6-4 and TRBJ2-3; TRBD2 aligns across 8 bases. This CDR3 is built from 16 residues. The junction had 5 bases not matched to a gene; V was cut back by 2 bases and J by 1 base. Germline CDR1 is MRHNA and CDR2 is SNTAGT. CDR3 protein: CASSDGSGSGTDTQYF. In DNA form, the CDR3 reads TGTGCCAGCAGTGACGGGAGCGGGAGCGGCACAGATACGCAGTATTTT.

This chain uses TRBV27 with TRBJ2-2, with D hard to call. V lost 0 bases, J lost 4 bases, and 9 bases lay in between. The length of the CDR3 is 15 residues. Germline-derived CDR1 and CDR2 are MNHEY and SMNVEV (reference sequence). The CDR3 loop is CASSLSRPGTGELFF. CDR3 DNA sequence: TGTGCCAGCAGTTTATCTCGACCGGGCACCGGGGAGCTGTTTTTT.

The chain carries TRBV3-1 and TRBJ2-2; 14 bases match TRBD2. After removal of 4 bases from V and 4 bases from J, the junction contained 11 bases not matched to a gene. Germline lookup yields CDR1 LGHDT and CDR2 YNNKEL (reference sequence). This CDR3 region has 19 residues. The DNA of the CDR3 is TGTGCCAGCAGCCTCCCGGGACTAGCGGGAGCAGCGAGCACCGGGGAGCTGTTTTTT. Translating gives CASSLPGLAGAASTGELFF. Combining the CDR3 with reference TRBV3-1 and TRBJ2-2 gives the whole variable domain DTAVSQTPKYLVTQMGNDKSIKCEQNLGHDTMYWYKQDSKKFLKIMFSYNNKELIINETVPNRFSPKSPDKAHLNLHINSLELGDSAVYFCASSLPGLAGAASTGELFFGEGSRLTVL.

The chain recombines TRBV29-1 with TRBJ2-3; D ambiguous. Trimming pared 3 bases from V and 0 bases from J, leaving 10 bases between. The CDR3 has 14 amino acids. CDR1 is SQVTM, CDR2 ANQGSEA, per germline. The CDR3 loop is CSVDSSSSTDTQYF. As DNA, the CDR3 is TGCAGCGTTGACAGTTCATCAAGCACAGATACGCAGTATTTT.

V usage is TRBV18 and J usage is TRBJ2-7; 12 bases agree with TRBD2. The CDR3 has 17 residues. V lost 4 bases and J lost 2; bases outside the gene matches: 9. Germline values: CDR1 KGHSH, CDR2 LQKENI. For the CDR3, the DNA is TGTGCCAGCTCACTGACATGGACTAGCGGGACCCCCTACGAGCAGTACTTC. Amino acids: CASSLTWTSGTPYEQYF.

Only a few counts were recorded for this clonotype. This rearrangement joins TRBV29-1 to TRBJ2-5; D unclear. Germline CDR1 SQVTM, CDR2 ANQGSEA. V lost 4 bases and J 5 bases, leaving 14 bases between the germline ends. The CDR3 loop spans 13 amino acids. DNA for the CDR3: TGCAGCGTTGGAGACCCACTCACGGAGACCCAGTACTTC. Translated, it gives CSVGDPLTETQYF.

This clonotype was observed a few times. This chain joins TRBV28 and TRBJ2-7; possible D gene TRBD1, 6 bases. Trimming cost V 5 bases and J 4 bases, with 18 bases left between them. The CDR3 sequence is 15 residues long. From germline, CDR1 is MDHEN and CDR2 SYDVKM. The CDR3 spells CASSATGSTGYEQYF. The DNA of the CDR3 is TGTGCCAGCAGTGCCACAGGGAGTACGGGTTACGAGCAGTACTTC.

The J gene is TRBJ2-1, the V gene TRBV30; 16 nucleotides agree with TRBD2. CDR1 and CDR2 from the germline V gene are GTSNPN and SVGIG (reference sequence). This CDR3 comprises 14 residues. V lost 5 bases, J lost 6 bases, and 1 base stayed unmatched. CDR3 sequence (DNA): TGTGCCTGGGGGACTAGCGGGAGGGGCAATGAGCAGTTCTTC. Its protein product is CAWGTSGRGNEQFF.

The gene calls are TRBV4-2 and TRBJ2-7, with D possibly matching TRBD1 (7 bases). V was clipped by 4 bases and J by 6 bases, with 16 bases between them. Germline V gene sequence: CDR1 LGHNA, CDR2 YNFKEQ. CDR3 length equals 14 residues. CDR3 amino acids: CASSPGGGTVEQYF. Written as DNA, the CDR3 is TGTGCCAGCAGCCCCGGGGGCGGGACAGTCGAGCAGTACTTC.

The rearrangement uses TRBV27 and TRBJ1-1, with D perhaps matching TRBD1 (6 bases). The germline V and J ends were trimmed by 3 bases and 4 bases, with 15 bases remaining between them. Germline assignment: CDR1 MNHEY and CDR2 SMNVEV (reference sequence). The CDR3 extends over 15 amino acids. This CDR3 is CASSFGMGGGTEAFF. The CDR3 DNA sequence: TGTGCCAGCAGTTTTGGAATGGGAGGGGGCACTGAAGCTTTCTTT.

This clonotype was seen more than once but under ten times. The gene calls are TRBV28 and TRBJ1-3, with D maybe TRBD1 (5 bases). V lost 2 bases and J 4 bases, leaving 6 bases between the germline ends. CDR1 is MDHEN, CDR2 SYDVKM, per germline. The CDR3 covers 13 residues. The CDR3 here is CASSLGAGNTIYF. In nucleotides, the CDR3 is TGTGCCAGCAGTTTAGGGGCAGGAAACACCATATATTTT.

V is TRBV27 and J is TRBJ2-1, with 8 nucleotides matching TRBD2. Per the germline V gene, CDR1 is MNHEY and CDR2 is SMNVEV (reference sequence). V dropped 5 bases and J dropped 8; count of bases not matched to a gene: 8. The CDR3 is 14 amino acids. The CDR3 here is CASSTGLARDEQFF. CDR3 sequence (DNA): TGTGCCAGCAGTACCGGACTAGCTCGCGATGAGCAGTTCTTC.

This chain uses TRBV6-4 with TRBJ1-1; tentative D call: TRBD1 (6 bases). Germline CDR1 and CDR2: MRHNA and SNTAGT. V was pared by 8 bases and J by 0 bases, with 19 bases between. This CDR3 is 16 amino acids long. The DNA for the CDR3 is TGTGCCAGCGGCCTCGCGGGGGCGGCTATGAACACTGAAGCTTTCTTT. Translating gives CASGLAGAAMNTEAFF.

There are a few counts of this clonotype. This rearrangement joins TRBV6-1 to TRBJ1-1; D not resolved. The CDR3 contains 14 residues. Germline V gene data show CDR1 as MNHNS and CDR2 as SASEGT. V gave up 6 bases and J gave up 3 bases, with 14 bases separating them. This CDR3 is CASRTAGLDTEAFF. The DNA of the CDR3 is TGTGCCAGCAGGACCGCGGGCCTGGACACTGAAGCTTTCTTT.

This clonotype has only a few counts. The genes are TRBV7-8 and TRBJ2-5; TRBD1 matches at 7 bases. The CDR3 contains 14 residues. Germline assignment: CDR1 SGHVS and CDR2 FQNEAQ. V shed 7 bases, J shed 5 bases, and the junction held 10 bases outside the gene matches. In nucleotides, the CDR3 is TGTGCCAGCACCATAAGGGGGCGCGGGGAGACCCAGTACTTC. It specifies CASTIRGRGETQYF.

The chain joins TRBV7-2 to TRBJ2-5, with D perhaps matching TRBD1 or TRBD2 (5 bases each). The length of the CDR3 is 13 residues. V was clipped by 7 bases and J by 1 base, with 10 bases between them. Germline V gives CDR1 SGHTA, CDR2 FQGNSA. CDR3: CASTGDPQETQYF. CDR3 DNA: TGTGCCAGCACCGGGGACCCCCAAGAGACCCAGTACTTC.

V is TRBV11-2 and J is TRBJ2-3; D is uncertain. The CDR3 totals 14 residues. Germline values: CDR1 SGHAT, CDR2 FQNNGV. The germline V and J ends were trimmed by 4 bases and 0 bases, with 8 bases remaining between them. CDR3 DNA: TGTGCCAGCAGCTCGTTGCGGAGCACAGATACGCAGTATTTT. Translated: CASSSLRSTDTQYF.

The chain couples TRBV9 to TRBJ2-2; a weak D match, TRBD1 (6 bases). Looked up from germline, CDR1 is SGDLS and CDR2 is YYNGEE. This CDR3 region has 14 residues. The V gene lost 4 bases and the J gene lost 6 bases, with 13 bases spanning the gap. The CDR3 is CASSTENRAGELFF. The DNA of the CDR3 is TGTGCCAGCAGCACCGAAAACAGGGCCGGGGAGCTGTTTTTT.

The V call is TRBV7-3, the J call TRBJ2-1; 9 nucleotides line up with TRBD1. The CDR3 is made up of 17 amino acids. The germline V gene has CDR1 SGHTA and CDR2 FQGTGA. Unmatched junction bases numbered 7, after V lost 4 bases and J lost 0 bases. The CDR3 DNA sequence: TGTGCCAGCAGCTCCTACGGGACAGGGAGCTCCTACAATGAGCAGTTCTTC. This codes for CASSSYGTGSSYNEQFF.

A few counts support this clonotype. V gene TRBV12-3 or TRBV12-4 combines with J gene TRBJ2-7, with D possibly being TRBD2 (5 bases). V shed 7 bases and J shed 7 bases, with 17 bases lying between them. The CDR3 consists of 13 residues. DNA of the CDR3: TGTGCCAGCATGGGGAGTAACGAGGCTGAGCAGTACTTC. Translating gives CASMGSNEAEQYF.

This clonotype was seen a handful of times. This rearrangement joins TRBV6-1 to TRBJ2-1; 9 positions match TRBD2. The junction had 13 bases not matched to a gene; V was cut back by 8 bases and J by 8 bases. There are 15 residues in the CDR3. From germline, CDR1 is MNHNS and CDR2 SASEGT. In DNA, the CDR3 is TGTGCCAGCTCCCCCGGGACTAGCTTCCCCGATGAGCAGTTCTTC. Amino acids: CASSPGTSFPDEQFF.

The J gene is TRBJ2-3, the V gene TRBV28; 7 bases line up with TRBD1. This CDR3 contains 14 residues. Trimming took 7 bases from V and 3 from J; bases not matched to a gene: 7. Germline values: CDR1 MDHEN, CDR2 SYDVKM. DNA of the CDR3: TGTGCCAGCACCAGGACAGGCGATACAGATACGCAGTATTTT. The encoded protein is CASTRTGDTDTQYF.

The chain has TRBV6-6 and TRBJ1-2; 11 bases agree with TRBD1. Losses at the gene ends were 10 bases for V and 7 bases for J; bases not matched to a gene: 5. The CDR3 covers 12 residues. Germline lookup yields CDR1 MNHNY and CDR2 SVGAGI (reference sequence). CDR3 amino acids: CATDRGPLGYTF. The CDR3 DNA follows: TGTGCCACGGACAGGGGGCCTCTTGGCTACACCTTC.

V gene TRBV7-9 combines with J gene TRBJ1-3; D uncertain. This CDR3 region has 13 residues. Looked up from germline, CDR1 is SEHNR and CDR2 is FQNEAQ (reference sequence). Deletions cut 5 bases from V and 8 bases from J, with 13 bases between. DNA of the CDR3: TGTGCCAGCAGCCCTCAAAACGCGGACACCATATATTTT. Amino acids: CASSPQNADTIYF.

In this sample, this clonotype turned up a few times. V gene TRBV20-1 combines with J gene TRBJ2-3, with TRBD2 as a possible D gene (5 bases). The CDR3 covers 13 residues. The germline CDR1 and CDR2 sequences are DFQATT and SNEGSKA (reference sequence). The CDR3 DNA follows: TGCAGCTCGGCGGGTCGAAGGACAGATACGCAGTATTTT. Translating it yields CSSAGRRTDTQYF.